The present T cell receptor (beta chain) was sequenced within a study of T cells in Graves' hyperthyroidism and ophthalmopathy. This clonotype was seen many times. The length of the CDR3 is 14 residues. V lost 2 bases and J lost 9, with 17 bases in between. Per the germline V gene, CDR1 is DFQATT and CDR2 is SNEGSKA (reference sequence). Amplification targeted TCR beta CDR3 regions from RNA transcripts. The HTBI primer set was used in a first-round RT-PCR of the TCR CDR3. From the multiplex PCR reads, TCRdb called clonotypes with MiXCR, one entry per CDR3 protein. The table shows 200,000 to 250,000 distinct CDR3 sequences, with around 19% occurring only once.

This TCR derives from a man aged 35-49 years with Graves' hyperthyroidism. The V and J genes are TRBV20-1 and TRBJ2-1, with D perhaps assigned TRBD1 or TRBD2 (5 bases each). The sequencing sample was made of blood. CDR3 DNA: TGCAGTGCTAGATACGGGACCAGCGTCGGTGAGCAGTTCTTC. Translation: CSARYGTSVGEQFF.